These 4 T cell receptor beta chains share one sample of origin, sequenced in a study of T cell clonotyping in hematopoietic cell transplantation. Profiled with immunoSEQ multiplex PCR; TCRdb holds only in-frame clones, not every one. Here the sample spans tens of thousands of clones, approximately 94% being singletons. The sequencing input was peripheral blood mononuclear cells. Source of these receptors: a woman aged 45-60 years in good health. Some clones in this sample may be carry-over from other donors' samples.

The chain couples TRBV30 to TRBJ2-7; tentatively, D is TRBD1 (6 bases). There are 15 residues in the CDR3. Trimming took off 5 bases at V and 3 bases at J, with 20 bases between the two ends. Germline assignment: CDR1 GTSNPN and CDR2 SVGIG (reference sequence). CDR3 region: CAWGTVGQGHYEQYF. CDR3 DNA sequence: TGTGCCTGGGGAACCGTCGGGCAGGGGCACTACGAGCAGTACTTC.

This rearrangement joins TRBV7-6 to TRBJ1-1; D possibly corresponds to TRBD1 (5 bases). Germline CDR1 and CDR2: SGHVS and FNYEAQ. The V and J ends lost 3 bases and 0 bases respectively, with 11 bases between them. The CDR3 consists of 15 residues. The CDR3 DNA is TGTGCCAGCAGCTTGGGGCAGCAAATGAACACTGAAGCTTTCTTT. Amino acids: CASSLGQQMNTEAFF.

The chain couples TRBV28 to TRBJ2-5; 9 bases map to TRBD2. The CDR3 has 14 residues. The trim removed 4 bases at V and 5 bases at J, leaving 5 bases unmatched. CDR1 is MDHEN and CDR2 is SYDVKM in the germline V gene. CDR3 loop: CASSYASGVETQYF. CDR3 coding DNA: TGTGCCAGCAGTTACGCTAGCGGGGTGGAGACCCAGTACTTC.

The rearrangement links TRBV4-1 to TRBJ2-3, with D perhaps TRBD2 (6 bases). CDR3 length: 12 amino acids. Germline CDR1 reads MGHRA; CDR2 reads YSYEKL. Trimming took off 3 bases at V and 6 bases at J, with 7 bases between the two ends. Written as DNA, the CDR3 is TGCGCCAGCAGCCAGGAGGGGGATACGCAGTATTTT. Protein: CASSQEGDTQYF.